This T cell receptor (beta chain) was documented in a study of blood T cell repertoires in COVID-19 (dated by TCRdb to the early 2020s). Notes on the research overall: Samples covering the acute and convalescent phases of COVID-19 were provided by collaborators in the United States, Italy and Spain. Where available, HLA class I and class II types were taken from metadata supplied by the sample provider and were not determined by assay-based typing. The dataset comprised deeply sampled blood TCRbeta repertoires from subjects exposed to, actively infected with, or recovered from COVID-19. A de-identified subject ID, COVID-19 status, age in years and sex were almost always included in the sample metadata. The repertoires were released in a freely available public database meant as a resource for research on the immune response to SARS-CoV-2. The samples were drawn from two sources: the first 160 participants of the ongoing ImmuneRACE study, and approximately 1,300 subjects contributed by 6 global collaborators. The prospective study material was composed of cDNA or gDNA derived from T cells, B-cell-depleted T cells, or PBMCs. What the research found in general, with its limitations: Clinical and demographic metadata were provided uncurated, with the amount varying by source and participant.

Worth noting for this clone: What this receptor recognizes is not known. No base-level quality is on record; no much larger clone is a single base apart.

Participants in the prospective study were aged roughly 18 to 95 years, lived in 20 to 25 United States geographic areas, and enrolled through a virtual design. In the prospective study, participants were assigned to cohorts based on the clinical history participants reported in a screening survey and a study questionnaire. Recovered participants in ImmuneRACE Cohort 3 were defined by two consecutive negative NP/OP PCR tests, clearance by a healthcare professional, or resolution of symptoms. In the prospective study, whole blood, serum and a nasopharyngeal or oropharyngeal swab were collected from each participant by mobile phlebotomists. Prospective study participants could optionally give additional blood draws and questionnaires over an approximately two-month period. Blood samples from the prospective study were shipped frozen or at room temperature prior to DNA extraction. TCRbeta CDR3 regions were amplified from genomic DNA by means of the immunoSEQ Assay, a bias-controlled multiplex PCR. Turning to the authors' computational methods: Nucleated cell counts per sample were estimated from amplification of reference gene primers within the assay. To quantify the absolute abundance of each unique TCRbeta CDR3 rearrangement, sequence reads were collapsed and filtered. For each sample, productive Simpson clonality was calculated by taking the square root of Simpson's diversity index across productive rearrangements. Imported from immuneACCESS, the table was reduced by TCRdb to in-frame sequences with V and J called. These copies leave out some clones; in studies compared against another copy, an unresolved V gene accounts for under half, and the cause of the remainder is not known. The V and J calls and clone size come from that table; D and trimming were worked out from the DNA. Recorded for this sample are around 250,000 clones; roughly 85% of them occurred a single time. Over 1.5% of the sample belongs to the ten largest clones.

The source of this sequence is a woman in her forties or fifties who had recovered from COVID-19. The sequencing input was PBMCs or T cells enriched from blood (not recorded which).

CDR3 protein: CASSKKLGTTLNQPQHF. In nucleotide form, the sequence is TGTGCCAGCAGTAAGAAACTCGGGACAACTTTAAATCAGCCCCAGCATTTT. Here the chain combines TRBV27 and TRBJ1-5, and TRBD1 may be the D gene, going by 6 matching bases. The germline V gene encodes CDR1 MNHEY and CDR2 SMNVEV (reference sequence). Trimming takes 5 bases from V and 4 bases from J, and the germline ends sit 21 bases apart. The CDR3 measures 17 amino acids from cysteine to phenylalanine. Only the CDR3 part of the read is kept: 51 bases, read in frame from the first base.